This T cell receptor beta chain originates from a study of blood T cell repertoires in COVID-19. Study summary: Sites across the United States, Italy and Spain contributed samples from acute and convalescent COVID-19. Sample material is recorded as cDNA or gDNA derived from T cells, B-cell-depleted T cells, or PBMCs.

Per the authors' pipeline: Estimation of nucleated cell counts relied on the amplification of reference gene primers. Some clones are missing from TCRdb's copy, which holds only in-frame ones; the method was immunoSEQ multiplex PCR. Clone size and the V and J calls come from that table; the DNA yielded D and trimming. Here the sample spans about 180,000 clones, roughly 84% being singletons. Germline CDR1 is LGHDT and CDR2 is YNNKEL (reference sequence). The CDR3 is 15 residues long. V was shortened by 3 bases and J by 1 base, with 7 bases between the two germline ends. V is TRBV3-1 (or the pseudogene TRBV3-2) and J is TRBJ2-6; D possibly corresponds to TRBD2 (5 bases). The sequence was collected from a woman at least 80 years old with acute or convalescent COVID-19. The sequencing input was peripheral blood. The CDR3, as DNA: TGTGCCAGCAGCCAGGGAGTTTCTGGGGCCAACGTCCTGACTTTC. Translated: CASSQGVSGANVLTF.